This TCR beta chain is from a study of blood T cell repertoires in COVID-19 (TCRdb year 2020). Concerning the study at large: Collaborator samples came from the United States, Italy and Spain and covered acute and convalescent phases of COVID-19. The prospective study material was composed of cDNA or gDNA derived from T cells, B-cell-depleted T cells, or PBMCs. The dataset comprised deeply sampled blood TCRbeta repertoires from subjects exposed to, actively infected with, or recovered from COVID-19. The repertoires were released in a freely available public database meant as a resource for research on the immune response to SARS-CoV-2. Samples were obtained from the ongoing ImmuneRACE study (first 160 participants) and from about 1,300 subjects provided by 6 global collaborators. The sample metadata nearly always contained a de-identified subject ID, COVID-19 status, age in years and sex. Where HLA class I and class II types were available, the types were taken from metadata supplied by the sample provider, not from assay-based typing. Overall study outcomes, separate from this receptor: How much clinical and demographic metadata was included differed by source and by participant, and the metadata was provided uncurated.

Each collaborating institution followed its own protocols to collect whole blood in K2EDTA tubes. For TCRbeta analysis, collaborators shipped samples in one of three forms: frozen whole blood, isolated PBMCs, or DNA extracted from either of those sample types. As for this clone: No antigen is known for it. No qualities accompany the bases; no much larger clone lies one base away.

TCRbeta CDR3 regions were amplified from genomic DNA using the immunoSEQ Assay, a bias-controlled multiplex PCR. Concerning the study's data processing: The number of nucleated cells in each sample was estimated from the amplification of reference gene primers within the assay. To quantify the absolute abundance of each unique TCRbeta CDR3 rearrangement, sequence reads were collapsed and filtered. For each sample, productive Simpson clonality was calculated as the square root of Simpson's diversity index across productive rearrangements. The table was pulled from immuneACCESS by TCRdb, which kept in-frame rearrangements only. Such tables lose some clones; where checked, under half of the loss comes from unresolved V genes, and the rest has no known cause. D and trimming come from the DNA, and the V and J calls and clone size come from that table. The sample contains some 180,000 clones, roughly 80% of them found a single time. Approximately 6.9% of the sample goes to the ten largest clones.

At the junction V is shortened by 5 bases and J by 6 bases, with 11 bases in between. The CDR3 spans 13 residues, from the cysteine through the phenylalanine. Only the CDR3 DNA stays, 39 bases, in frame from base 1. Per the germline V gene, MGHDK is the CDR1 and SYGVNS is the CDR2. Sample: peripheral blood. This clonotype originated in a man between 60 and 70 years old with acute or convalescent COVID-19. The receptor chain draws on TRBV25-1 and TRBJ2-1; TRBD1 might be the D gene, on 5 matching bases. CDR3 sequence: CASSSTGFNEQFF. In nucleotides, the sequence is TGTGCCAGCAGTTCCACAGGATTCAATGAGCAGTTCTTC.